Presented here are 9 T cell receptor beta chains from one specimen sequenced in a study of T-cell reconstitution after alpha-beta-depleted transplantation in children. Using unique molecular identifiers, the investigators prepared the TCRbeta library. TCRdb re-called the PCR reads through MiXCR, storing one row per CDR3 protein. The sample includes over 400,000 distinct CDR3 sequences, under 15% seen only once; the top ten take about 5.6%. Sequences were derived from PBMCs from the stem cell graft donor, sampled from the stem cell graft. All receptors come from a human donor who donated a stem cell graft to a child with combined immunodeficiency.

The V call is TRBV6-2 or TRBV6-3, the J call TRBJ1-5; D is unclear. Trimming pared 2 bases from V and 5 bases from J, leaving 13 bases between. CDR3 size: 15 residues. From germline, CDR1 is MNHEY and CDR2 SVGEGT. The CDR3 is CASSYAHLLDQPQHF. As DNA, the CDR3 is TGTGCCAGCAGTTACGCACACCTGCTGGATCAGCCCCAGCATTTT.

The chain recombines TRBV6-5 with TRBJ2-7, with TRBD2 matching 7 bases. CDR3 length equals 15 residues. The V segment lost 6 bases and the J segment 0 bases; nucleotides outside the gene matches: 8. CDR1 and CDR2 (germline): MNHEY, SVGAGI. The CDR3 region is CASSTKAGHSYEQYF. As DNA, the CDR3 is TGTGCCAGCAGCACTAAAGCGGGGCACTCCTACGAGCAGTACTTC.

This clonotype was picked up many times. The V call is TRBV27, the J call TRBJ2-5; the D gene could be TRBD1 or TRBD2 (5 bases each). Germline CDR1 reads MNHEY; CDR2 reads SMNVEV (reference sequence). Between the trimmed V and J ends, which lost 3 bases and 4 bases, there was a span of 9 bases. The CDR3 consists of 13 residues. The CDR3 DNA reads TGTGCCAGCAGTTTGGGGGACGGAGAGACCCAGTACTTC. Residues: CASSLGDGETQYF.

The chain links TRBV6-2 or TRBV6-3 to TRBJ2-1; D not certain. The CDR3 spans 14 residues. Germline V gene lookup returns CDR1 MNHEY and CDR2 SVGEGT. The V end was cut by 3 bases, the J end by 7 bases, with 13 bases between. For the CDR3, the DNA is TGTGCCAGCAGTTATACGGCCCCGGAGAATGAGCAGTTCTTC. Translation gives CASSYTAPENEQFF.

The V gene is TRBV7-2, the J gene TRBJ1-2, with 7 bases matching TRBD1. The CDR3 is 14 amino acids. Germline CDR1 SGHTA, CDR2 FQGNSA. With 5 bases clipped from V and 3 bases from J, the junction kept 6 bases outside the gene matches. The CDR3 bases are TGTGCCAGCAGCCCAGACAGGGCGGACTATGGCTACACCTTC. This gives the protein CASSPDRADYGYTF.

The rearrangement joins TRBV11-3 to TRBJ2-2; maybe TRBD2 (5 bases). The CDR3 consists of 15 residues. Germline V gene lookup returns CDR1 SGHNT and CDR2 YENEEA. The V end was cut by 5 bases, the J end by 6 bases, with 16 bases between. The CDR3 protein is CASSLYTTRAGELFF. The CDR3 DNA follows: TGTGCCAGCAGCCTTTATACCACGAGGGCCGGGGAGCTGTTTTTT.

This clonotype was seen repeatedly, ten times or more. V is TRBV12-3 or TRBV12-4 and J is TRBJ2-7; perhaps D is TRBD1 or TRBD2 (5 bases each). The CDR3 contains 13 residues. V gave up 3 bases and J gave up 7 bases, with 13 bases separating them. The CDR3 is CASSFGTMAEQYF. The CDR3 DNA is TGTGCCAGCAGTTTTGGGACCATGGCAGAGCAGTACTTC.

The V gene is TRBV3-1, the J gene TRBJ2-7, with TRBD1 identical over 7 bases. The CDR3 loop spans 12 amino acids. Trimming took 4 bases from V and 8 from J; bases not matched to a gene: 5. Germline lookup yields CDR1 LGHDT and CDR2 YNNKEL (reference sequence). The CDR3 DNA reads TGTGCCAGCAGCCCGACAGGGTCACAGCAGTACTTC. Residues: CASSPTGSQQYF.

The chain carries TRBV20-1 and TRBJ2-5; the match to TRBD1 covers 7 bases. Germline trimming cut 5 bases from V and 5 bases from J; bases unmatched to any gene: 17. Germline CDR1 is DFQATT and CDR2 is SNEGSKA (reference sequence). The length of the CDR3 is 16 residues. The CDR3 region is CSALPTDRLFGETQYF. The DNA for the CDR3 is TGCAGTGCTTTACCGACGGACAGGTTGTTTGGGGAGACCCAGTACTTC.